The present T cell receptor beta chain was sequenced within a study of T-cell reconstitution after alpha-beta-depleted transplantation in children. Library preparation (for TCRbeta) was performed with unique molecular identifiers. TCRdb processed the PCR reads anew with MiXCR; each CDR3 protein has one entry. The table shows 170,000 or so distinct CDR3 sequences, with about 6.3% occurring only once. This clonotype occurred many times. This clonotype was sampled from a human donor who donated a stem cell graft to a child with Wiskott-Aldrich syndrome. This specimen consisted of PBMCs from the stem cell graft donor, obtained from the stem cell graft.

CDR3 in amino acids: CASSLRRLAGRNEQFF. CDR3 sequence (DNA): TGTGCCAGCAGTTTGAGGCGGCTAGCGGGGAGGAATGAGCAGTTCTTC. V is TRBV12-3 or TRBV12-4 and J is TRBJ2-1; 9 bases are shared with TRBD2. Losses at the gene ends were 3 bases for V and 7 bases for J; bases not matched to a gene: 10. The CDR3 has 16 residues.